A selection of T cell receptor beta chains follows, all from one sample in a study of blood T cell repertoires in COVID-19. Only in-frame clones appear in the TCRdb table, and some are missing; sequencing was by immunoSEQ multiplex PCR. Of about 270,000 clones listed, around 86% are singletons. Sequenced: peripheral blood. Receptors originate from a woman aged 60 to 75 with active or convalescent COVID-19. Each CDR3 is given with its conserved first and last residue.

TRBV27,TRBJ2-3,CASSPAAGGVTDTQYF
TRBV27,TRBJ2-2,CASSSQGLNTGELFF
TRBV5-1,TRBJ1-2,CASSARGAFSDYGYTF
TRBV19,TRBJ1-5,CASGSRRDRVGGNQPQHF
TRBV7-6,TRBJ2-1,CASSLADSAFSYNEQFF
TRBV19,TRBJ1-1,CASSRTGRTEAFF
TRBV2,TRBJ1-1,CASSKLFMNTEAFF
TRBV7-2,TRBJ2-7,CASSKPKQRLSGAEQYF
TRBV7-2,TRBJ2-5,CASSFPHRVGEETQYF
TRBV7-2,TRBJ2-3,CASGGQIGAGADTQYF
TRBV30,TRBJ1-1,CAWSGALQGANTEAFF
TRBV6-1,TRBJ1-2,CASSEEGCGYTF
TRBV3-1/TRBV3-2,TRBJ2-3,CASSVRGGTDTQYF
TRBV7-9,TRBJ2-5,CASSSRGEETQYF
TRBV4-1,TRBJ2-7,CASSQVAADEQYF
TRBV9,TRBJ2-3,CASSVGGLATDTQYF
TRBV4-3,TRBJ2-7,CASSQEIAGGLEQYF
TRBV5-1,TRBJ1-2,CASAEAQGYYGYTF
TRBV19,TRBJ2-1,CASSPGLAGAYNEQFF
TRBV20-1,TRBJ2-2,CSASPRQGANTGELFF
TRBV30,TRBJ1-5,CAWSVTSSNQPQHF
TRBV27,TRBJ2-5,CASSFGLAGGEETQYF
TRBV6-5,TRBJ1-1,CASSPGQNTEAFF
TRBV14,TRBJ1-4,CASSQGRGGKLFF
TRBV12-3/TRBV12-4,TRBJ1-4,CASSQGNEKLFF
TRBV19,TRBJ1-1,CASSIIGTGMNTEAFF
TRBV19,TRBJ2-2,CASMRGWDSFTGELFF
TRBV18,TRBJ1-3,CASSPLPNPGGSGNTIYF
TRBV3-1/TRBV3-2,TRBJ1-5,CASSQGGENRPQHF
TRBV18,TRBJ2-3,CASSAARTGGTDTQYF
TRBV5-1,TRBJ1-1,CASSPRGGGMNTEAFF
TRBV2,TRBJ2-3,CASSEQGQGISDTQYF
TRBV11-2,TRBJ2-7,CASTSLTVPNYEQYF
TRBV2,TRBJ1-1,CASEEGQGGNTEAFF
TRBV19,TRBJ1-1,CASKGVQTLNTEAFF
TRBV6-2/TRBV6-3,TRBJ1-2,CASSYATITGKLTSIYGYTF
TRBV6-5,TRBJ2-3,CASKSAGTDTQYF
TRBV11-2,TRBJ1-2,CASSLDLGVYGYTF
TRBV7-9,TRBJ2-5,CASRAQETQYF
TRBV4-1,TRBJ2-5,CASSPYNQETQYF
TRBV4-1,TRBJ2-1,CASRYRPGGEQFF
TRBV5-1,TRBJ1-4,CASRVDLTGGNEKLFF
TRBV11-2,TRBJ2-5,CASSRSGGWAAETQYF
TRBV19,TRBJ2-7,CASSYGTYEQYF
TRBV18,TRBJ2-1,CASSPPRGVAGGDEQFF
TRBV3-1/TRBV3-2,TRBJ1-2,CASSQEINYGYTF
TRBV7-6,TRBJ1-1,CASSYGRGLGTEAFF
TRBV18,TRBJ1-2,CASSPTRTQGNGYTF
TRBV6-5,TRBJ1-2,CASSRQGTNYGYTF
TRBV3-1/TRBV3-2,TRBJ1-1,CASSSRTVGANTEAFF
TRBV14,TRBJ1-2,CASSQDLGGNYGYTF
TRBV2,TRBJ2-2,CASTTGNTGELFF
TRBV11-3,TRBJ2-2,CASSATEPGELFF
TRBV6-5,TRBJ2-1,CASSPAGGAEQFF
TRBV6-2/TRBV6-3,TRBJ2-1,CASSPDSFSYNEQFF
TRBV30,TRBJ1-1,CAWSRDSTVPEAFF
TRBV6-5,TRBJ1-2,CASSYGPPYGYTF
TRBV18,TRBJ2-3,CASSAGTSGGAVDTQYF